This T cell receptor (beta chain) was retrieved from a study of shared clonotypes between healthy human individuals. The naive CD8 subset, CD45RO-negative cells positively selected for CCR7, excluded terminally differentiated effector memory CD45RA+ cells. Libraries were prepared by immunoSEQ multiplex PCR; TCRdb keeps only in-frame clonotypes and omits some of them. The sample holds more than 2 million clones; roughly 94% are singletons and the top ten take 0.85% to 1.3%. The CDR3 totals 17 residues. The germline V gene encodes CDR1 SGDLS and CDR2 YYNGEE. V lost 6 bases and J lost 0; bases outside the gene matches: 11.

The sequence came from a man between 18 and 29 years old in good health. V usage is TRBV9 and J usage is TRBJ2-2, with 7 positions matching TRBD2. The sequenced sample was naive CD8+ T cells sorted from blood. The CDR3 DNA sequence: TGTGCCAGCACAAATCCGGGAGGACCGGCGAACACCGGGGAGCTGTTTTTT. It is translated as CASTNPGGPANTGELFF.